These T cell receptor beta chains were read from a single sample in a study of blood T cell repertoires in COVID-19. The table came from immunoSEQ multiplex PCR; TCRdb's copy has only in-frame clones and leaves some out. The sample has 300,000 or so clones; roughly 90% are singletons. Sequenced sample: peripheral blood. The source of these receptors is a man aged 18 to 30 who had recovered from COVID-19. Each CDR3 is given with its conserved first and last residue. A D gene is named only where the DNA matches it firmly. Not every row has a clone size; where given, it reads once, few, many or a size class.

>.|.|TRBV27|TRBJ1-5
TGTGCCAGCAGTTTGGGGAGTAGCAATCAGCCCCAGCATTTT
CASSLGSSNQPQHF
>.|.|TRBV3-1/TRBV3-2|TRBJ2-3
TGTGCCAGCAGCCAAGAGGACGGGCCAGGACTCACAGATACGCAGTATTTT
CASSQEDGPGLTDTQYF
>TRBD1|.|TRBV6-6|TRBJ1-2
TGTGCCAGCAGTGTACAGGGGATTAACTATGGCTACACCTTC
CASSVQGINYGYTF
>.|.|TRBV19|TRBJ1-5
TGTGCCAGTAGTGGCGCCCGGGTCGGGCAGCCCCAGCATTTT
CASSGARVGQPQHF
>.|.|TRBV12-3/TRBV12-4|TRBJ2-5
TGTGCCAGCAGATTAGGGGGGCGAGAGACCCAGTACTTC
CASRLGGRETQYF
>.|.|TRBV5-5|TRBJ1-5
TGTGCCAGCAGCCCGGGGGGTGTCAGGAACAATCAGCCCCAGCATTTT
CASSPGGVRNNQPQHF
>.|.|TRBV29-1|TRBJ2-3
TGCAGCGTTCGTCCCGTCTCGGATACGCAGTATTTT
CSVRPVSDTQYF
>TRBD2|many|TRBV7-9|TRBJ2-1
TGTGCCAGCAGCTTCCTAGCGGAATACAATGAGCAGTTCTTC
CASSFLAEYNEQFF
>.|.|TRBV5-4|TRBJ2-7
TGTGCCAGCAGCCCCCCAGTTTACGAGCAGTACTTC
CASSPPVYEQYF
>.|.|TRBV6-5|TRBJ1-1
TGTGCCAGCAGTCCGTCCAGGGGCAACACTGAAGCTTTCTTT
CASSPSRGNTEAFF
>.|.|TRBV7-8|TRBJ2-7
TGTGCCAGCAGCTACTACGTGGGGGCCCAACCTAAAAACGAGCAGTACTTC
CASSYYVGAQPKNEQYF
>TRBD1|.|TRBV5-1|TRBJ2-6
TGCGCCAGCAGCCAGGGGGCTGGGGCCAACGTCCTGACTTTC
CASSQGAGANVLTF
>.|once|TRBV6-5|TRBJ2-7
TGTGCCAGCAGTTACTCCACAGGCTTAGGGTACGAGCAGTACTTC
CASSYSTGLGYEQYF
>TRBD2|.|TRBV5-4|TRBJ2-1
TGTGCCAGCAGCTCACTAGCGTGGAATGAGCAGTTCTTC
CASSSLAWNEQFF
>TRBD1|.|TRBV12-3/TRBV12-4|TRBJ2-3
TGTGCCAGCAGTTTGACAGGGGGGGTCCAGTATTTT
CASSLTGGVQYF
>.|.|TRBV7-6|TRBJ2-6
TGTGCCAGCAGCTGGGGAGACAGGTCCGTGGGGGCCAACGTCCTGACTTTC
CASSWGDRSVGANVLTF
>.|.|TRBV2|TRBJ1-6
TGTGCCAGCAGCCGACAGCGGGCTAATAATTCACCCCTCCACTTT
CASSRQRANNSPLHF
>TRBD1|.|TRBV7-8|TRBJ2-7
TGTGCCAGCAGCCCAGGGGGCCCCTACGAGCAGTACTTC
CASSPGGPYEQYF
>.|.|TRBV5-1|TRBJ2-5
TGCGCCAGCAGCTTCCTAAACCCGCAGGGGGAGACCCAGTACTTC
CASSFLNPQGETQYF
>.|.|TRBV5-1|TRBJ2-3
TGCGCCAGCAGCTTGGACAGTGCTAGCACAGATACGCAGTATTTT
CASSLDSASTDTQYF
>TRBD2|.|TRBV5-6|TRBJ2-7
TGTGCCAGCAGCGGGACTAGCGGGAGTTTCTACGAGCAGTACTTC
CASSGTSGSFYEQYF
>.|once|TRBV7-2|TRBJ2-7
TGTGCCAGCAGCTCCGGACAGACCTACGAGCAGTACTTC
CASSSGQTYEQYF
>.|.|TRBV5-1|TRBJ2-2
TGCGCCAGCAGCTACCGGGACACGAACACCGGGGAGCTGTTTTTT
CASSYRDTNTGELFF
>TRBD1|.|TRBV7-9|TRBJ1-2
TGTGCCAGCAGCTTACTCACCGGGACAGGGGGCTATGGCTACACCTTC
CASSLLTGTGGYGYTF
>.|.|TRBV12-3/TRBV12-4|TRBJ2-7
TGTGCCAGCAGTTTAGGATCGATCGGCGGGCAGTACTTC
CASSLGSIGGQYF
>.|.|TRBV6-2/TRBV6-3|TRBJ2-5
TGTGCCAGCAGTTCGGATCCAGGCCATGTCCAAGAGACCCAGTACTTC
CASSSDPGHVQETQYF
>TRBD2|once|TRBV30|TRBJ2-2
TGTGCCTGGAGTAGGTTAGCGGGAGGGCCAAACACCGGGGAGCTGTTTTTT
CAWSRLAGGPNTGELFF
>TRBD2|.|TRBV2|TRBJ2-1
TGTGCCAGCAGTGAAGGAGGGAGGGTCTACAATGAGCAGTTCTTC
CASSEGGRVYNEQFF
>.|.|TRBV19|TRBJ2-5
TGTGCCAGTAGTATCCGCGGACAAGAGACCCAGTACTTC
CASSIRGQETQYF
>.|.|TRBV6-2/TRBV6-3|TRBJ2-7
TGTGCCAGCAGTCAAGGGGGAGGGGTCCACGAGCAGTACTTC
CASSQGGGVHEQYF
>.|.|TRBV5-8|TRBJ1-4
TGTGCCAGCAGCCCGTACAGTGCAACTAATGAAAAACTGTTTTTT
CASSPYSATNEKLFF
>.|.|TRBV18|TRBJ2-7
TGTGCCAGCCGATTAACAGGGTTCGACGAGCAGTACTTC
CASRLTGFDEQYF
>.|.|TRBV19|TRBJ1-3
TGTGCCAGTAGTATCCGGGTTGCTGGAAACACCATATATTTT
CASSIRVAGNTIYF
>TRBD2|.|TRBV9|TRBJ2-2
TGTGCCAGCCGCGCCAGACTAGCGGGGGGGCGGACCGGGGAGCTGTTTTTT
CASRARLAGGRTGELFF
>.|.|TRBV5-5|TRBJ2-7
TGTGCCAGCAGCTTAGCGATTTTAGGCGAGCAGTACTTC
CASSLAILGEQYF
>.|few|TRBV5-6|TRBJ1-5
TGTGCCAGCAGCTTGGCCGGGGGTCAGCCCCAGCATTTT
CASSLAGGQPQHF
>.|.|TRBV11-1|TRBJ2-2
TGTGCCAGCAGCTCCCAGGGCTCTAACACCGGGGAGCTGTTTTTT
CASSSQGSNTGELFF
>.|.|TRBV5-8|TRBJ1-1
TGTGCCAGCAGCAAAGAGAGACAGGTAGTCACTGAAGCTTTCTTT
CASSKERQVVTEAFF